This section outlines one T cell receptor (beta chain) sequence together with its context. Its antigen is as yet unknown. The data belong to a study of stem cell transplantation in POMP-related autoinflammatory disease. Study-level background: Before transplant, CD4+ T cells skewed naive and CD8+ proportions were low. Study-wide results and caveats: PRAID patients trended toward lower TRB diversity and higher clonality in all analyzed T-cell subsets. Unique TRB V-J gene pairings were limited in number in patients with PRAID.

PRAID combined immunodeficiency and autoinflammation. Germline V lookup: CDR1 MDHEN, CDR2 SYDVKM. The CDR3 has 12 residues. Trimming stripped 8 bases from V and 1 base from J, with 8 bases between. Assay: immunoSEQ multiplex PCR; the TCRdb copy retains only in-frame clones and omits some. The sample lists tens of thousands of clones, under 95% seen once, with about 0.7% in the top ten. The rearrangement joins TRBV28 to TRBJ2-5; no definite D call. The sequence was collected from a human patient with POMP-related autoinflammation and immune dysregulation (PRAID). Among the T cells, some may be from the graft donor. Source: CD4+ T cells from PBMCs, taken after stem cell transplantation. The CDR3 nucleotides are TGTGCCAGCTTTGGCACCCAAGAGACCCAGTACTTC. Its translation: CASFGTQETQYF.